This paragraph covers one TCR beta chain sequence. Its antigen specificity is not known. Relative to the germline gene, one junction end is altered; a read error may explain this. This record belongs to a study of blood T cell repertoires in COVID-19 (dated by TCRdb to about 2020). Regarding the study in general: Collaborator samples came from the United States, Italy and Spain and covered acute and convalescent phases of COVID-19. The prospective study material was composed of cDNA or gDNA derived from T cells, B-cell-depleted T cells, or PBMCs. Deeply sampled blood TCRbeta repertoires from subjects exposed to, actively infected with, or recovered from COVID-19 were included in the dataset. The repertoires were made available in a free public database intended to serve as a resource for research on the immune response to SARS-CoV-2. The samples were drawn from the first 160 participants of the ongoing ImmuneRACE study and from some 1,300 subjects provided by 6 global collaborators. Nearly every sample came with metadata listing a de-identified subject ID, COVID-19 status, age in years and sex. HLA class I and class II types, where available, came from metadata supplied by the sample provider rather than from assay-based typing. Summary of the overall study and its limitations: The quantity of clinical and demographic metadata differed by source and by participant and was supplied without curation.

The CDR3 runs 11 residues from the cysteine to the phenylalanine. The only DNA kept is the CDR3, 33 bases in frame from the first base. CDR1 and CDR2 are read off the germline V gene (reference sequence) as GTSNPN and SVGIG. The collaborating institutions used their own protocols to collect whole blood in K2EDTA tubes. For TCRbeta analysis, collaborators shipped samples in one of three forms: frozen whole blood, isolated PBMCs, or DNA extracted from either of those sample types. The immunoSEQ Assay, a bias-controlled multiplex PCR, was used to amplify TCRbeta CDR3 regions from genomic DNA. Turning to the authors' computational methods: Nucleated cell counts per sample were estimated from amplification of reference gene primers within the assay. To quantify the absolute abundance of each unique TCRbeta CDR3 rearrangement, sequence reads were collapsed and filtered. For each sample, productive Simpson clonality was calculated as the square root of Simpson's diversity index across productive rearrangements. TCRdb limited this immuneACCESS table to in-frame rearrangements with V and J called. A share of clones is missing; checked studies link under half to unresolved V genes, and the rest is unexplained. V and J calls and clone size are as listed in that table; D and trimming were resolved from the DNA. The sample has roughly 65,000 clones on record, roughly three quarters of them singletons. Clones ranked in the top ten supply 16% of the sample.

The receptor comes from a man aged 55 to 70 with acute or convalescent COVID-19. This chain is built from TRBV30 and TRBJ2-7; TRBD1 could be the D gene, as 5 bases match. The specimen sequenced was peripheral blood. Read as DNA, the sequence is TGTGCCTGGAGCCCTGGTGTGACAGTTGGCTTC. Translation gives CAWSPGVTVGF.